The clone carrying this T cell receptor (beta chain) was found once. Its cognate antigen is unknown. The data stem from a study of CD8+CD57+ T cells in acquired aplastic anemia. Across the study: DNA per sorted CD4+ or CD8+ sample ranged about 0.2 to 30 ug, averaging 3.2 ug. Study-level findings and limits: Some 28 CD8+ CDR3 sequences occurred in both the patients and the controls. Controls and patients did not differ significantly in CD8+ Simpson's diversity.

The V gene lost 6 bases and the J gene lost 3 bases, with 17 bases spanning the gap. Per the germline V gene, CDR1 is LNHDA and CDR2 is SQIVND (reference sequence). The CDR3 runs to 15 residues. Previously, flow cytometry had revealed CD8+CD57+ cell expansion in the patients chosen for sequencing. Blood came from patients not yet given any therapy. Investigators profiled TCR beta VDJ and CDR3 from genomic DNA template. In TCRdb, the reads were re-called with MiXCR into one record per CDR3 protein. The sample holds around 200,000 distinct CDR3 sequences, over 40% seen once. Sequencing was done on a sample of sorted CD4+, CD8+, or CD8+CD57+ T cells (not recorded which) from PBMCs. J is TRBJ1-2 and V is TRBV19, with D tentatively TRBD1 (6 bases). The sequence was collected from a human donor with aplastic anemia. In DNA form, the CDR3 reads TGTGCCAGTAGCCCACCGGACAGAAGTTACTATGGCTACACCTTC. Protein: CASSPPDRSYYGYTF.